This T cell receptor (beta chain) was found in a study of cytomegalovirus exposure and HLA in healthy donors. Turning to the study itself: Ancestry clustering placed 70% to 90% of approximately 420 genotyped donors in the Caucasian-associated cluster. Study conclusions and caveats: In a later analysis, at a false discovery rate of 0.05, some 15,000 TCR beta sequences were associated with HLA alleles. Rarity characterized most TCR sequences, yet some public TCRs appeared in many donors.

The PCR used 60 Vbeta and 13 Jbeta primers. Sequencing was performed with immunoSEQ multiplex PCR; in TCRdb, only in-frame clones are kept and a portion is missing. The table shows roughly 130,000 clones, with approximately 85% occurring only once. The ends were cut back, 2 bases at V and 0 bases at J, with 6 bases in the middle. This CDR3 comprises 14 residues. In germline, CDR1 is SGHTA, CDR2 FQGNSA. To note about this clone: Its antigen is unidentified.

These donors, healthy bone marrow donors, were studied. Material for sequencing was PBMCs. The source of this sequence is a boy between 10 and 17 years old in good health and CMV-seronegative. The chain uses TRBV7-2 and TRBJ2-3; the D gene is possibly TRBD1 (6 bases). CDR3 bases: TGTGCCAGCAGCTTAACAGGGAGCACAGATACGCAGTATTTT. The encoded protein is CASSLTGSTDTQYF.